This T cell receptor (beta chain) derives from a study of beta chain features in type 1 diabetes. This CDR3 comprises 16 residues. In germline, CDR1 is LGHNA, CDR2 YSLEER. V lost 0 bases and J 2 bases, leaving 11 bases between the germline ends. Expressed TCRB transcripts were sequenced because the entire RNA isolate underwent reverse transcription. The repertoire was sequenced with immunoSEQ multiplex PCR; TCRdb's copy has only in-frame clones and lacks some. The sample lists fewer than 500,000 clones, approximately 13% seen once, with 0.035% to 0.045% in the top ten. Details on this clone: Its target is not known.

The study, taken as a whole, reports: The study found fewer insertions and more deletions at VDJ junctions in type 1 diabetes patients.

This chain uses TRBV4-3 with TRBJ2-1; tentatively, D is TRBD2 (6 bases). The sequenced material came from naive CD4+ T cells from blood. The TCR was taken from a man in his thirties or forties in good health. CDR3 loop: CASSQEVGGTYNEQFF. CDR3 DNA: TGCGCCAGCAGCCAAGAAGTGGGGGGTACCTACAATGAGCAGTTCTTC.